The entry below gives a single T cell receptor (beta chain) sequence along with its context. The antigen is undetermined. Produced via immunoSEQ multiplex PCR; TCRdb's table is partial and in-frame only. The sample shows tens of thousands of clones, approximately 80% of them seen only once. The data were obtained in a study of cytomegalovirus exposure and HLA in healthy donors. Broader study findings: A few CMV-associated chains proved CMV antigen-specific in vitro. According to a later analysis, TCR clusters from the first cohort tended to co-occur in the 90 to 150 validation repertoires. With high specificity and sensitivity, the classifier reportedly diagnosed cytomegalovirus status.

Germline CDR1 LNHDA, CDR2 SQIVND (reference sequence). The V and J ends lost 6 bases and 1 base respectively, with 12 bases between them. This CDR3 is built from 14 residues. This clonotype was obtained from a man aged 25 to 40 in good health and CMV-seronegative. Specimen: PBMCs. V usage is TRBV19 and J usage is TRBJ1-1; a weak D match, TRBD1 (6 bases). The DNA of the CDR3 is TGTGCCAGTAGCGTCCAGGGGAGGAACACTGAAGCTTTCTTT. Translated, it gives CASSVQGRNTEAFF.